This TCR beta chain was captured by sequencing in a study of blood T cells in healthy people across ages (dated by TCRdb to between 2015 and 2017). A note on the overall study: In model experiments, roughly one uniquely barcoded TCR beta cDNA molecule per two T cells was captured by template switching. To avoid experimental bias, donors of different ages were spread randomly across the sequencing lanes. Age-related changes in TCR beta repertoire diversity were measured in the study by deep sequencing normalized with unique cDNA molecular identifiers. Two additional independent replicas of 1 million unique cDNA reads from the same blood draw were analyzed for two donors (one aged 18 to 30 and one aged 80 or older). The donors were divided into four age groups: young (average approximately 15 years), middle-aged (about 39), aged (about 62) and long-lived (around 80). Results and caveats for the whole study, not just this receptor: Compared with the aged group, more naive CD4+ T cells, fewer expanded clones and increased TCR diversity were shown by the long-lived group, suggesting age selection. Donor CMV infection status was unknown, potentially confounding age-related changes in expanded clonotypes. There was a strong correlation between observed TCR beta diversity and the percentage of naive T cells measured by flow cytometry. Estimates of total diversity based on one million sequenced T cells were considered lower bounds and underestimates. Conclusive comparison of naive and antigen-experienced compartments was prevented by the profiling of bulk unsorted PBMCs. As age increased, observed TCR beta diversity per million T cells dropped in a roughly linear way, and a significant reduction was already evident by age 40.

Library preparation used 5' RACE. The sequencing machine was an Illumina HiSeq 2500. A second PCR of about 6 to 11 cycles was run with a J-beta primer mix and a sample-barcoded 5' primer. A unique molecular identifier was introduced onto each TCR beta cDNA molecule by a template-switch 5' adaptor carrying 12 random nucleotides. At least 2.5 million CDR3-containing paired-end reads were obtained from each sample. The Mint cDNA synthesis kit, primed by a TRBC-specific oligonucleotide, was used to synthesize first-strand cDNA from all RNA. Following uracil-DNA glycosylase treatment, a first 18-cycle PCR with universal primers M1SS and BC2_uni_R was performed on all cDNA. In the original analysis: For normalization, 1 million high-quality reads, each with a distinct molecular identifier, were randomly selected from each sample. Reads sharing molecular identifiers were discarded rather than binned into consensus sequences. CDR3 identification, clonotype clustering and error correction used MiTCR with a Q25 quality threshold and the strictest error-elimination algorithm. Lower-bound total TCR beta diversity was estimated with a nonparametric unseen species model using Euler transformation. TCRdb itself trimmed the public reads at Q25 with fastp, ran MiXCR and retained productive beta chains. Rows merge per CDR3 protein into single entries with the most common DNA and genes. None of the V and J calls come from the authors' own analysis; TCRdb made them. This sample gives around 710,000 distinct CDR3 sequences in total; approximately 39% of them show up just once. Around 20% of the sample goes to the ten largest clones.

From a lookup of the germline V gene (reference sequence), CDR1 and CDR2 are DFQATT and SNEGSKA. There are 20 amino acids in the CDR3, from cysteine to phenylalanine inclusive. CDR3 DNA only is kept here, 60 bases in frame from base 1. Relative to germline, V is missing 0 bases and J is missing 0 bases, with 13 bases of the junction outside any gene match. This clonotype came up a few times. What antigen it recognizes has not been identified. Nothing much larger sits one base from this clone, and base qualities are not available. Systemically healthy Caucasian individuals from Russia, 35 to 40 in total and aged roughly 6 to 100 years, were included as donors. Each donor gave about 9.2 milliliters of peripheral blood, drawn into EDTA-treated Vacutainer tubes. Ficoll-Paque density-gradient centrifugation was used to isolate PBMCs, with at least 6 million per sample. Total RNA, at least 6 micrograms per sample, was extracted from PBMCs with Trizol reagent. For every donor, flow cytometry on a PBMC aliquot measured the percentage of naive CD45RAhigh/CD27high T cells.

Sequencing was performed on blood. The receptor was isolated from a woman aged 55-70 years in good health. This chain joins TRBV20-1 to TRBJ2-6, with 8 bases matching TRBD1. The DNA sequence is TGCAGTGCTAGAGATGAATTCAAGAGGACAGGGTTCTCTGGGGCCAACGTCCTGACTTTC. This sequence encodes CSARDEFKRTGFSGANVLTF.